Sequencing of this T cell receptor (beta chain) was carried out in a study of blood T cell repertoires in COVID-19. Study-level background: The origin of the acute and convalescent COVID-19 samples was the United States, Italy and Spain.

Authors' data handling: Reference gene primers were amplified, and this amplification served to estimate nucleated cell counts. Sequenced by immunoSEQ multiplex PCR; TCRdb stores in-frame clones only, minus some. V, J and clone size were drawn from that table, and D and trimming were deduced from the DNA. This table has roughly 140,000 clones, 84% appearing once. CDR1 GTSNPN and CDR2 SVGIG come from the germline V gene (reference sequence). The CDR3 totals 17 residues. V trimming: 5 bases; J trimming: 2 bases; junction bases outside the gene matches: 6. Participants were placed into cohorts based on the clinical history they reported.

Sequenced: PBMCs or T cells enriched from blood (not recorded which). This receptor was identified in a man aged 50 to 59 in a cohort exposed to, infected with or recovered from COVID-19 (not recorded which). The chain has TRBV30 and TRBJ2-1; 16 nucleotides align to TRBD2. CDR3 protein: CAWQPGTSGGAYNEQFF. Here the CDR3 DNA reads TGTGCCTGGCAGCCCGGGACTAGCGGGGGGGCCTACAATGAGCAGTTCTTC.